The 24 T cell receptor beta chains below all came from one sample that was sequenced in a study of cytomegalovirus exposure and HLA in healthy donors. The PCR contained 60 Vbeta and 13 Jbeta primers. Assay used: immunoSEQ multiplex PCR; TCRdb lists only in-frame clones, some missing. The sample lists around 130,000 clones, roughly 79% seen once, with less than 4% in the top ten. The sequencing input was PBMCs. The origin of the receptors is a man aged 25-45 years in good health and CMV-seronegative.

The chain combines TRBV6-6 with TRBJ1-2; a possible D gene is TRBD1 (5 bases). CDR3 length: 12 amino acids. Germline V gives CDR1 MNHNY, CDR2 SVGAGI (reference sequence). Deletions cut 6 bases from V and 12 bases from J, with 17 bases between. This chain's CDR3 is CASRTDDSLDTF. As DNA, the CDR3 is TGTGCCAGCAGAACCGACGACAGCCTTGACACCTTC.

This clone was detected only a few times. The chain carries TRBV7-3 and TRBJ2-5, with 11 bases fitting TRBD2. Germline CDR1 and CDR2: SGHTA and FQGTGA. V lost 6 bases, J lost 5 bases, and 11 bases stayed unmatched. The CDR3 contains 16 residues. The CDR3 sequence is CASRPLSGRAMETQYF. For the CDR3, the DNA is TGTGCCAGCAGACCCCTTAGCGGGAGGGCCATGGAGACCCAGTACTTC.

V gene TRBV27 combines with J gene TRBJ2-1; 12 bases map to TRBD2. CDR1 and CDR2 (germline): MNHEY, SMNVEV (reference sequence). Unmatched junction bases numbered 6, after V lost 6 bases and J lost 3 bases. The CDR3 has 16 amino acids. The DNA of the CDR3 is TGTGCCAGCAGCAGGACTAGCGGGACTTACTACAATGAGCAGTTCTTC. Translated: CASSRTSGTYYNEQFF.

This clone was found once. The rearrangement links TRBV28 to TRBJ1-2; D is possibly TRBD1 (5 bases). The CDR3 consists of 12 residues. Germline CDR1 MDHEN, CDR2 SYDVKM. V was trimmed by 6 bases and J by 6 bases, leaving 11 bases between them. CDR3 bases: TGTGCCAGCAGGCCCCTGACAGATGGCTACACCTTC. Translated, it gives CASRPLTDGYTF.

The chain employs TRBV30 and TRBJ1-1, with D unresolved. The CDR3 length is 12 residues. CDR1 GTSNPN and CDR2 SVGIG come from the germline V gene (reference sequence). Trimming left V 5 bases short and J 5 bases short, with 12 bases between. The CDR3 here is CAWVEASTEAFF. In DNA form, the CDR3 reads TGTGCCTGGGTTGAGGCCTCAACTGAAGCTTTCTTT.

The rearrangement links TRBV9 to TRBJ1-1; the match to TRBD1 covers 10 bases. There are 13 residues in the CDR3. Germline assignment: CDR1 SGDLS and CDR2 YYNGEE. Trimming took 3 bases from V and 11 from J; bases not matched to a gene: 7. CDR3 DNA: TGTGCCAGCAGCGCCTCGGGACAGGGGATTGCTTTCTTT. This encodes CASSASGQGIAFF. The full variable domain, completed using reference TRBV9 and TRBJ1-1, is DSGVTQTPKHLITATGQRVTLRCSPRSGDLSVYWYQQSLDQGLQFLIQYYNGEERAKGNILERFSAQQFPDLHSELNLSSLELGDSALYFCASSASGQGIAFFGQGTRLTVV.

This clone was seen only a few times. This chain links TRBV21-1 with TRBJ1-2. TRBV21-1 is classified as a pseudogene. This CDR3 comprises 12 residues. The CDR3, as DNA: TGTGCCAGCCCGGGGGAGGGGGGCGGCTACACCTTC. This translates into CASPGEGGGYTF.

The chain carries TRBV6-5 and TRBJ1-5, with TRBD1 matching over 7 bases. Germline CDR1 and CDR2: MNHEY and SVGAGI. J was trimmed by 5 bases and V by 2 bases; bases with no gene match: 3. The CDR3 runs 14 residues. The CDR3 is CASSYDRVDQPQHF. The CDR3 DNA follows: TGTGCCAGCAGTTACGACAGGGTCGATCAGCCCCAGCATTTT.

The chain has TRBV7-3 and TRBJ2-7; tentative D call: TRBD2 (5 bases). CDR3 length equals 15 residues. Germline V lookup: CDR1 SGHTA, CDR2 FQGTGA. V shed 5 bases and J shed 5 bases, with 19 bases lying between them. The CDR3 nucleotides are TGTGCCAGCAGCACCCTTGGACTGCGTTTCGACGAGCAGTACTTC. This translates into CASSTLGLRFDEQYF.

This clone was counted only a few times. The rearrangement links TRBV6-5 to TRBJ2-7; D is unresolved. This CDR3 is 15 amino acids long. Germline values: CDR1 MNHEY, CDR2 SVGAGI. Trimming left V 0 bases short and J 5 bases short, with 14 bases between. As DNA, the CDR3 is TGTGCCAGCAGTTACTCCAGGCCACCCTTGGACGAGCAGTACTTC. It specifies CASSYSRPPLDEQYF.

The chain links TRBV4-1 to TRBJ2-7; 8 positions agree with TRBD2. The CDR3 has 16 amino acids. Germline V gene lookup returns CDR1 MGHRA and CDR2 YSYEKL. Trimming at V came to 2 bases and at J to 1 base, leaving 7 bases not matched to a gene. The CDR3 sequence is CASSQPRGDLSYEQYF. The CDR3 coding sequence is TGCGCCAGCAGCCAACCGCGGGGGGACCTATCCTACGAGCAGTACTTC.

This rearrangement joins TRBV5-3 to TRBJ2-7, with unresolved D. TRBV5-3 carries the ORF label, with uncertain function. V was trimmed by 6 bases and J by 7 bases, leaving 11 bases between them. This CDR3 has 11 amino acids. The CDR3 DNA reads TGTGCCAGAACCATTGAAGCGGAGCAGTACTTC. Amino acid sequence: CARTIEAEQYF.

This chain connects TRBV18 to TRBJ2-7; 8 bases are a match to TRBD1. Germline CDR1 and CDR2: KGHSH and LQKENI. The CDR3 totals 17 residues. After removal of 2 bases from V and 3 bases from J, the junction contained 12 bases not matched to a gene. The CDR3 loop reads CASSPTDPDREDYEQYF. The CDR3 DNA is TGTGCCAGCTCACCAACGGACCCGGACAGGGAGGACTACGAGCAGTACTTC.

J is TRBJ1-5 and V is TRBV28; 7 bases are a match to TRBD1. Germline V gene sequence: CDR1 MDHEN, CDR2 SYDVKM. Unmatched junction bases numbered 1, after V lost 4 bases and J lost 4 bases. The CDR3 is 13 amino acids. The CDR3 is CASSWDRNQPQHF. CDR3 nucleotides: TGTGCCAGCAGTTGGGACAGAAATCAGCCCCAGCATTTT. The full variable domain, its missing parts supplied by reference TRBV28 and TRBJ1-5, is DVKVTQSSRYLVKRTGEKVFLECVQDMDHENMFWYRQDPGLGLRLIYFSYDVKMKEKGDIPEGYSVSREKKERFSLILESASTNQTSMYLCASSWDRNQPQHFGDGTRLSIL.

This sequence joins TRBV5-6 and TRBJ2-4; 8 positions match TRBD1. This CDR3 is 16 amino acids long. CDR1 and CDR2 (germline): SGHDT, YYEEEE. The junction had 9 bases not matched to a gene; V was cut back by 5 bases and J by 2 bases. The CDR3 here is CASRTQGAATKNIQYF. CDR3 nucleotides: TGTGCCAGCAGAACTCAGGGGGCGGCGACCAAAAACATTCAGTACTTC.

The V call is TRBV23-1, the J call TRBJ2-5, with D possibly TRBD1 on 6 matching bases. TRBV23-1 is assigned to the ORF class and has an uncertain function. The CDR3 length is 15 residues. V shed 7 bases and J shed 5 bases, with 20 bases lying between them. The CDR3 sequence: CASMEVYRVPETQYF. In DNA, the CDR3 is TGCGCCAGCATGGAGGTTTACAGGGTCCCTGAGACCCAGTACTTC.

The gene calls are TRBV5-4 and TRBJ2-1; 12 bases agree with TRBD2. The CDR3 covers 14 residues. The V gene end was trimmed by 4 bases and the J gene end by 8 bases; junction bases not matched to a gene: 4. CDR1 and CDR2 from the germline V gene are SGHNT and YYREEE (reference sequence). The CDR3 protein is CASSLLAGGHEQFF. The CDR3 nucleotides read TGTGCCAGCAGCCTACTAGCGGGGGGTCATGAGCAGTTCTTC.

The chain has TRBV18 and TRBJ2-5; no clear D gene. The ends were cut back, 2 bases at V and 4 bases at J, with 11 bases in the middle. The CDR3 is 14 residues long. In germline, CDR1 is KGHSH, CDR2 LQKENI. The chain's CDR3 is CASSPDWLRETQYF. CDR3 sequence (DNA): TGTGCCAGCTCACCAGACTGGCTGAGAGAGACCCAGTACTTC. Complete variable domain (other parts from reference TRBV18 and TRBJ2-5): NAGVMQNPRHLVRRRGQEARLRCSPMKGHSHVYWYRQLPEEGLKFMVYLQKENIIDESGMPKERFSAEFPKEGPSILRIQQVVRGDSAAYFCASSPDWLRETQYFGPGTRLLVL.

V is TRBV5-1 and J is TRBJ2-3, with D possibly matching TRBD1 (6 bases). CDR3 size: 15 residues. V was clipped by 0 bases and J by 1 base, with 9 bases between them. Per the germline V gene, CDR1 is SGHRS and CDR2 is YFSETQ. The CDR3 region is CASSLAGQGTDTQYF. DNA of the CDR3: TGCGCCAGCAGCTTGGCGGGACAAGGCACAGATACGCAGTATTTT. The complete variable domain, with remaining parts taken from reference TRBV5-1 and TRBJ2-3, reads KAGVTQTPRYLIKTRGQQVTLSCSPISGHRSVSWYQQTPGQGLQFLFEYFSETQRNKGNFPGRFSGRQFSNSRSEMNVSTLELGDSALYLCASSLAGQGTDTQYFGPGTRLTVL.

In DNA, the CDR3 is TGTGCCAGCAGCTTGGTGGGAGGTGCAGATACGCAGTATTTT. Translated, it gives CASSLVGGADTQYF. V gene TRBV5-6 combines with J gene TRBJ2-3; D might be TRBD2 (6 bases). The CDR3 extends over 14 amino acids. Germline V lookup: CDR1 SGHDT, CDR2 YYEEEE. Deletions cut 0 bases from V and 4 bases from J, with 9 bases between.

This clone was seen a few times. The chain has TRBV4-1 and TRBJ1-5; no clear D gene. Germline CDR1 is MGHRA and CDR2 is YSYEKL. The CDR3 runs to 14 residues. V was pared by 4 bases and J by 3 bases, with 10 bases between. The CDR3 region is CASSPTTTNQPQHF. The CDR3 DNA reads TGCGCCAGCAGCCCCACCACTACCAATCAGCCCCAGCATTTT.

V gene TRBV5-1 combines with J gene TRBJ2-1, with 12 bases that match TRBD2. Germline V CDR1 and CDR2: SGHRS, YFSETQ. The V segment lost 4 bases and the J segment 7 bases; nucleotides outside the gene matches: 6. The CDR3 runs 15 residues. As DNA, the CDR3 is TGCGCCAGCAGCAATCTAGCGGGGGGGCGAAATGAGCAGTTCTTC. Translation gives CASSNLAGGRNEQFF.

This clone was seen a handful of times. This chain uses TRBV6-5 with TRBJ2-7; D call uncertain. The CDR3 is made up of 16 amino acids. Germline lookup yields CDR1 MNHEY and CDR2 SVGAGI. V lost 0 bases and J 0 bases, leaving 12 bases between the germline ends. CDR3 DNA: TGTGCCAGCAGTTACTCATTGGAGTGGAGCTCCTACGAGCAGTACTTC. Translating gives CASSYSLEWSSYEQYF.

This clone was seen more than once but under ten times. This sequence joins TRBV7-9 and TRBJ1-4; TRBD1 matches at 10 bases. In germline, CDR1 is SEHNR, CDR2 FQNEAQ (reference sequence). The CDR3 sequence is 13 residues long. With V trimmed by 5 bases and J by 12 bases, 6 bases remained unmatched. CDR3: CASSPGQGTELFF. CDR3 DNA sequence: TGTGCCAGCAGCCCGGGACAGGGGACTGAACTGTTTTTT.